The 31 T cell receptor beta chains listed next were all sequenced from one sample in a study of regulatory T cells in long-lasting Graves disease. Construction of TCR beta libraries relied on iRepertoire HTBI primers and on Arm-PCR targeting CDR3 regions. TCRdb recomputed calls from the multiplex PCR reads with MiXCR, one row per CDR3 protein. This sample has fewer than 550,000 distinct CDR3 sequences, with 15% to 20% found just once. Time point: newly diagnosed GD, antithyroid drugs for less than 3 months. PBMC RNA was the source of the TCR library. This same sample was also part of a study on T cells in Graves' hyperthyroidism and ophthalmopathy.

The sequences come from peripheral blood mononuclear cells (PBMCs), collected at new diagnosis, from a patient treated with antithyroid drugs. Receptors originate from a woman aged 35-65 years with Graves disease.

This clonotype was observed many times. This chain links TRBV6-2 or TRBV6-3 with TRBJ1-2, with D tentatively TRBD1 (5 bases). Germline CDR1 is MNHEY and CDR2 is SVGEGT. This CDR3 contains 11 residues. Trimming cost V 8 bases and J 4 bases, with 8 bases left between them. The CDR3 DNA sequence: TGTGCCAGCGATGGGGGCTATGGCTACACCTTC. It is translated as CASDGGYGYTF.

This clonotype was counted between two and nine times. V is TRBV11-2 and J is TRBJ1-3; D is perhaps TRBD1 (5 bases). Germline values: CDR1 SGHAT, CDR2 FQNNGV. This CDR3 is 14 amino acids long. Trimming pared 5 bases from V and 1 base from J, leaving 9 bases between. The CDR3 region has the DNA TGTGCCAGCAGCCCTCGACAGTCTGGAAACACCATATATTTT. Protein: CASSPRQSGNTIYF.

This clonotype occurred a few times. A much larger clone differs from this one at a single base, so this may be a read error. This chain links TRBV28 with TRBJ2-7; TRBD1 matches at 10 bases. This CDR3 is built from 18 residues. Germline CDR1 MDHEN, CDR2 SYDVKM. CDR3 sequence reads: CVSSFVGTGAGSSYEQYF. The CDR3 nucleotides are TGTGTCAGCAGTTTTGTTGGGACAGGGGCCGGGAGCTCCTACGAGCAGTACTTC.

This clonotype was picked up many times. The genes are TRBV5-5 and TRBJ1-2; possible D gene TRBD1, 5 bases. Germline V lookup: CDR1 SGHKS, CDR2 YYEKEE (reference sequence). The CDR3 runs 15 residues. The V end was cut by 2 bases, the J end by 0 bases, with 11 bases between. CDR3: CASSFNGGPNYGYTF. CDR3 sequence (DNA): TGTGCCAGCAGCTTTAATGGGGGTCCTAACTATGGCTACACCTTC. The full variable domain, completed using reference TRBV5-5 and TRBJ1-2, is DAGVTQSPTHLIKTRGQQVTLRCSPISGHKSVSWYQQVLGQGPQFIFQYYEKEERGRGNFPDRFSARQFPNYSSELNVNALLLGDSALYLCASSFNGGPNYGYTFGSGTRLTVV.

V usage is TRBV10-3 and J usage is TRBJ2-7, with D tentatively TRBD2 (5 bases). V was clipped by 3 bases and J by 3 bases, with 15 bases between them. The CDR3 sequence is 15 residues long. CDR1 is ENHRY and CDR2 is SYGVKD in the germline V gene. CDR3 coding DNA: TGTGCCATCAGTGAACGAGGTGGGGAGCTCTACGAGCAGTACTTC. As protein: CAISERGGELYEQYF.

This clonotype was counted ten times or more. This chain links TRBV3-1 with TRBJ1-1; 7 positions match TRBD1. The CDR3 runs to 14 residues. Germline V gene data show CDR1 as LGHDT and CDR2 as YNNKEL (reference sequence). The V segment lost 1 base and the J segment 5 bases; nucleotides outside the gene matches: 4. The CDR3 coding sequence is TGTGCCAGCAGCCAAGTAGGGGGCCTGACTGAAGCTTTCTTT. It is translated as CASSQVGGLTEAFF.

This clonotype was found many times. The chain joins TRBV27 to TRBJ1-1; D remains unclear. The CDR3 loop spans 19 amino acids. Trimming pared 1 base from V and 0 bases from J, leaving 21 bases between. Germline V gene sequence: CDR1 MNHEY, CDR2 SMNVEV (reference sequence). The CDR3: CASSLFSGVGGGLNTEAFF. The DNA for the CDR3 is TGTGCCAGCAGTTTATTCAGCGGGGTCGGTGGAGGTCTGAACACTGAAGCTTTCTTT.

This clonotype was counted many times. The rearrangement uses TRBV10-3 and TRBJ1-3, with TRBD1 identical over 7 bases. CDR3 length equals 13 residues. Germline CDR1 is ENHRY and CDR2 is SYGVKD. V dropped 11 bases and J dropped 2; count of bases not matched to a gene: 6. The CDR3 nucleotides read TGTGCCGTACAGGGGACCACTGGAAACACCATATATTTT. Protein product: CAVQGTTGNTIYF.

This chain connects TRBV12-3 or TRBV12-4 to TRBJ2-7; a weak D match, TRBD2 (7 bases). This CDR3 contains 13 residues. Trimming left V 6 bases short and J 5 bases short, with 14 bases between. DNA of the CDR3: TGTGCCAGCAGGATGGGGGGGCTTAACGAGCAGTACTTC. Translated, it gives CASRMGGLNEQYF.

The chain recombines TRBV30 with TRBJ2-2; 9 nucleotides line up with TRBD1. The CDR3 totals 15 residues. Per the germline V gene, CDR1 is GTSNPN and CDR2 is SVGIG (reference sequence). The V gene end was trimmed by 3 bases and the J gene end by 4 bases; junction bases not matched to a gene: 6. The CDR3 sequence is CAWRAQGAGTGELFF. As DNA, the CDR3 is TGTGCCTGGAGAGCACAGGGGGCGGGCACCGGGGAGCTGTTTTTT.

This clonotype has only a few counts. The rearrangement links TRBV2 to TRBJ1-1; 12 positions match TRBD1. Germline trimming cut 9 bases from V and 3 bases from J; bases unmatched to any gene: 8. The CDR3 length is 15 residues. CDR1 is SNHLY and CDR2 is FYNNEI in the germline V gene. The CDR3 protein is CASEPGQGADTEAFF. CDR3 nucleotide sequence: TGTGCCAGTGAACCGGGACAGGGGGCGGACACTGAAGCTTTCTTT.

This clonotype was recorded at least ten times. The gene calls are TRBV20-1 and TRBJ1-6; D unclear. Germline V gene data show CDR1 as DFQATT and CDR2 as SNEGSKA (reference sequence). V was pared by 2 bases and J by 6 bases, with 8 bases between. The length of the CDR3 is 13 residues. The CDR3 region has the DNA TGCAGTGCTAGACCGGGGAGTAATTCACCCCTCCACTTT. Translation: CSARPGSNSPLHF.

This clonotype was observed at least ten times. This chain uses TRBV11-2 with TRBJ2-7; D unclear. Germline loops: CDR1 SGHAT, CDR2 FQNNGV. The V end was cut by 1 base, the J end by 3 bases, with 4 bases between. This CDR3 region has 12 residues. This CDR3 reads CASSLANYEQYF. CDR3 DNA sequence: TGTGCCAGCAGCTTAGCTAACTACGAGCAGTACTTC.

This clonotype has at least ten counts. The genes are TRBV11-2 and TRBJ2-1; D perhaps matches TRBD2 (7 bases). Trimming pared 2 bases from V and 2 bases from J, leaving 13 bases between. CDR3 length: 16 amino acids. Germline lookup yields CDR1 SGHAT and CDR2 FQNNGV. The CDR3 DNA is TGTGCCAGCAGCTTATGGGGGGGGGCCACCTACAATGAGCAGTTCTTC. This sequence encodes CASSLWGGATYNEQFF.

There are many counts of this clonotype. The CDR3 here is CASSDGGNSYEQYF. The CDR3 DNA reads as TGTGCCAGCAGTGACGGAGGGAACTCCTACGAGCAGTACTTC. This chain joins TRBV6-1 and TRBJ2-7; maybe TRBD2 (6 bases). The V end was cut by 3 bases, the J end by 0 bases, with 9 bases between. The CDR3 is 14 amino acids. The V gene's germline CDR1 is MNHNS and CDR2 SASEGT.

Note on this clonotype: Germline and junction disagree at one end, which may indicate a read error. V usage is TRBV12-3 or TRBV12-4 and J usage is TRBJ2-1; 11 bases are shared with TRBD1. The CDR3 length is 15 residues. This chain's CDR3 is CATSDPGTGGNEQSF. As DNA, the CDR3 is TGTGCCACCAGTGACCCCGGGACAGGGGGGAATGAGCAGTCCTTC.

The sample holds many counts of this clonotype. The genes are TRBV11-3 and TRBJ2-1; D unclear. Trimming left V 2 bases short and J 6 bases short, with 8 bases between. The CDR3 extends over 13 amino acids. Germline V gene data show CDR1 as SGHNT and CDR2 as YENEEA. In DNA form, the CDR3 reads TGTGCCAGCAGCTTAACTCGAACCAATGAGCAGTTCTTC. As protein: CASSLTRTNEQFF.

This clonotype was counted between two and nine times. The chain links TRBV2 to TRBJ2-7; D is undetermined. Germline assignment: CDR1 SNHLY and CDR2 FYNNEI. V shed 0 bases and J shed 4 bases, with 7 bases lying between them. The CDR3 is 13 residues long. Here the CDR3 DNA reads TGTGCCAGCAGTGAAGCGCCGGAATACGAGCAGTACTTC. It yields the protein CASSEAPEYEQYF.

This clonotype was counted many times. This rearrangement joins TRBV5-1 to TRBJ2-1, with D possibly matching TRBD2 (7 bases). Trimming left V 1 base short and J 7 bases short, with 15 bases between. This CDR3 contains 15 residues. Germline CDR1 is SGHRS and CDR2 is YFSETQ. The CDR3, as DNA: TGCGCCAGCAGCTTGATTGGGGGGGCGGGGAATGAGCAGTTCTTC. Translated, it gives CASSLIGGAGNEQFF.

The rearrangement links TRBV6-1 to TRBJ2-1; D is possibly TRBD1 (7 bases). CDR1 and CDR2 from the germline V gene are MNHNS and SASEGT. This CDR3 is built from 20 residues. With 1 base removed from V and 6 bases from J, the gap between germline ends came to 28 bases. The CDR3 region has the DNA TGTGCCAGCAGTGAAGGCTTGTACCGACTGACACGGCAGGGGGGCAATGAGCAGTTCTTC. Translated: CASSEGLYRLTRQGGNEQFF.

This clonotype came up a few times. This chain links TRBV7-6 with TRBJ1-6; a possible D gene is TRBD1 (5 bases). The ends were cut back, 5 bases at V and 2 bases at J, with 10 bases in the middle. CDR1 SGHVS and CDR2 FNYEAQ come from the germline V gene. The length of the CDR3 is 15 residues. As DNA, the CDR3 is TGTGCCAGCAGCCGGGGCCTCGCCTATAATTCACCCCTCCACTTT. This encodes CASSRGLAYNSPLHF. The whole variable domain, remainder taken from reference TRBV7-6 and TRBJ1-6, is GAGVSQSPRYKVTKRGQDVALRCDPISGHVSLYWYRQALGQGPEFLTYFNYEAQQDKSGLPNDRFSAERPEGSISTLTIQRTEQRDSAMYRCASSRGLAYNSPLHFGNGTRLTVT.

The V gene is TRBV30, the J gene TRBJ1-2; 9 nucleotides align to TRBD1. CDR3 length: 14 residues. With V trimmed by 0 bases and J by 4 bases, 3 bases remained unmatched. Looked up from germline, CDR1 is GTSNPN and CDR2 is SVGIG (reference sequence). CDR3 amino acids: CAWSVQTGGYGYTF. The CDR3 DNA reads TGTGCCTGGAGTGTACAGACAGGGGGCTATGGCTACACCTTC.

This rearrangement joins TRBV7-9 to TRBJ1-3, with a weak D call TRBD1 (6 bases). Germline V CDR1 and CDR2: SEHNR, FQNEAQ (reference sequence). Trimming shortened V by 1 base and J by 4 bases, and 17 bases separated the two germline ends. CDR3 length: 17 residues. CDR3 loop: CASSLVGGSGSGNTIYF. DNA of the CDR3: TGTGCCAGCAGCTTAGTAGGGGGTTCGGGGTCAGGAAACACCATATATTTT.

For this clonotype: One end of the junction is discordant with germline, which a read error may explain. DNA for the CDR3: TGCGCCAGCAGTTCGGGGTTCAGTTCTAACTATGGCTGCACCTTC. It codes for CASSSGFSSNYGCTF. V usage is TRBV10-2 and J usage is TRBJ1-2; D is unclear. The CDR3 is 15 residues long. Germline CDR1 is WSHSY and CDR2 is SAAADI.

This clonotype appeared many times. The rearrangement links TRBV11-2 to TRBJ1-1; D uncertain. The CDR3 extends over 14 amino acids. The V end was cut by 2 bases, the J end by 5 bases, with 12 bases between. In germline, CDR1 is SGHAT, CDR2 FQNNGV. The CDR3 spells CASSLLDRLTEAFF. The DNA of the CDR3 is TGTGCCAGCAGCTTATTAGATAGGTTGACTGAAGCTTTCTTT. Supplemented by reference TRBV11-2 and TRBJ1-1, the full variable domain reads EAGVAQSPRYKIIEKRQSVAFWCNPISGHATLYWYQQILGQGPKLLIQFQNNGVVDDSQLPKDRFSAERLKGVDSTLKIQPAKLEDSAVYLCASSLLDRLTEAFFGQGTRLTVV.

This clonotype occurred many times. The chain uses TRBV6-5 and TRBJ2-7, with no clear D. Deletions cut 2 bases from V and 5 bases from J, with 4 bases between. The CDR3 covers 11 residues. Per the germline V gene, CDR1 is MNHEY and CDR2 is SVGAGI. CDR3 amino acids: CASSYSDEQYF. The CDR3 DNA is TGTGCCAGCAGTTACAGTGACGAGCAGTACTTC.

As to this clonotype: Since a far larger clone is one base different, this is likely a read error. The rearrangement links TRBV12-3 or TRBV12-4 to TRBJ2-7, with a weak D call TRBD2 (5 bases). The CDR3 contains 14 residues. CDR3 residues: CASSYEGGPYGQYF. The DNA for the CDR3 is TGTGCCAGCAGTTATGAGGGTGGCCCCTACGGGCAGTACTTC.

This clonotype has a count of ten or more. The rearrangement uses TRBV2 and TRBJ2-3; 12 nucleotides match TRBD2. This CDR3 is 17 amino acids long. From germline, CDR1 is SNHLY and CDR2 FYNNEI. V lost 2 bases to trimming and J lost 4 bases; unmatched junction nucleotides: 7. In DNA form, the CDR3 reads TGTGCCAGCAGTGAAATAGGTCTAGCGGGGGGGTCAGATACGCAGTATTTT. It yields the protein CASSEIGLAGGSDTQYF.

The V gene is TRBV10-3, the J gene TRBJ2-3; no clear D. V lost 7 bases, J lost 1 base, and 9 bases lay in between. CDR1 and CDR2 from the germline V gene are ENHRY and SYGVKD. The CDR3 runs to 13 residues. CDR3 residues: CAITSEGTDTQYF. The CDR3 bases are TGTGCCATCACTTCCGAAGGCACAGATACGCAGTATTTT.

This clonotype was counted ten times or more. The junction and the germline gene differ at one end; a read error may be behind it. V gene TRBV4-1 combines with J gene TRBJ2-7; 7 nucleotides agree with TRBD1. The germline CDR1 and CDR2 sequences are MGHRA and YSYEKL. The CDR3 extends over 13 amino acids. The CDR3 loop is CASSPPQGYEQYF. Here the CDR3 DNA reads TGTGCCAGCTCACCACCACAGGGGTACGAGCAGTACTTC.

In its sample, this clonotype was seen many times. The rearrangement joins TRBV20-1 to TRBJ2-3; 7 bases map to TRBD2. The CDR3 loop spans 14 amino acids. J lost 0 bases, V lost 6 bases, and 6 bases had no gene match. Germline V CDR1 and CDR2: DFQATT, SNEGSKA (reference sequence). CDR3 loop: CSAPWGGSTDTQYF. For the CDR3, the DNA is TGCAGTGCCCCTTGGGGGGGGAGCACAGATACGCAGTATTTT.